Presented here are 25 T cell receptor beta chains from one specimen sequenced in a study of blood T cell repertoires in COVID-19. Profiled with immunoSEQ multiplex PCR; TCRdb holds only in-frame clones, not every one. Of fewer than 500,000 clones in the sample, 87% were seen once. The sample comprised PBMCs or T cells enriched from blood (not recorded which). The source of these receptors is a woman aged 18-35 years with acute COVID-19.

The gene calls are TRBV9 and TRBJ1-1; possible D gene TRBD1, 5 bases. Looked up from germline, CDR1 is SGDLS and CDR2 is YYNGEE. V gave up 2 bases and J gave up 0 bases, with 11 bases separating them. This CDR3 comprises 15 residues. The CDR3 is CASSVGGPLNTEAFF. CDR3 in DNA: TGTGCCAGCAGCGTCGGGGGACCCCTGAACACTGAAGCTTTCTTT.

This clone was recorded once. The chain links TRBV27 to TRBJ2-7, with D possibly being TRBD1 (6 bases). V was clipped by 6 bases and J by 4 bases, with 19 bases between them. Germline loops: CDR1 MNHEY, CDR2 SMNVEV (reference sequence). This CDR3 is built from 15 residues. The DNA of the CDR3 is TGTGCCAGCAGCCCACGTAAACAGGGTGGATACGAGCAGTACTTC. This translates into CASSPRKQGGYEQYF.

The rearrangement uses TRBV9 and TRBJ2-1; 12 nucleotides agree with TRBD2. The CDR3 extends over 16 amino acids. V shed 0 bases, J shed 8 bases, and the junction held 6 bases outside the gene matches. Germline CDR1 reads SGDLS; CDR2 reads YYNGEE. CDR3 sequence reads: CASSVASGRATDEQFF. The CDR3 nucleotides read TGTGCCAGCAGCGTAGCTAGCGGGAGGGCCACGGATGAGCAGTTCTTC.

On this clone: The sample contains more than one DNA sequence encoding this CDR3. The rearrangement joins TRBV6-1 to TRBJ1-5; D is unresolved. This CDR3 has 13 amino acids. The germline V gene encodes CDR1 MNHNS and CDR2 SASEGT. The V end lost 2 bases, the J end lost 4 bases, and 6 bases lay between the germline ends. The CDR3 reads CASSEIENQPQHF. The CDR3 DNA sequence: TGTGCCAGCAGTGAAATAGAAAATCAGCCCCAGCATTTT.

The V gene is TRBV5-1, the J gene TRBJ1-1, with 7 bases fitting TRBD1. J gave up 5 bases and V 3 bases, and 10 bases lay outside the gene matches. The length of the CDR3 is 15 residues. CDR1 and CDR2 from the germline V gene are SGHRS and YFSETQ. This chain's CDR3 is CASSSQTGQRTEAFF. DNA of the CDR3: TGCGCCAGCAGCTCCCAGACAGGGCAGAGGACTGAAGCTTTCTTT.

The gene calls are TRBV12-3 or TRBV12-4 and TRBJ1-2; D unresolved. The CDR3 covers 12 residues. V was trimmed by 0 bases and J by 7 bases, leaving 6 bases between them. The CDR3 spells CASSLAAGGYTF. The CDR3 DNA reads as TGTGCCAGCAGTTTAGCCGCGGGTGGCTACACCTTC.

The CDR3 region is CASSSEGLAGVNEQFF. In DNA, the CDR3 is TGTGCCAGCAGCTCCGAGGGGCTAGCGGGAGTTAATGAGCAGTTCTTC. V gene TRBV11-2 combines with J gene TRBJ2-1; TRBD2 matches at 10 bases. CDR3 length: 16 amino acids. CDR1 and CDR2 (germline): SGHAT, FQNNGV. With 4 bases clipped from V and 7 bases from J, the junction kept 10 bases outside the gene matches.

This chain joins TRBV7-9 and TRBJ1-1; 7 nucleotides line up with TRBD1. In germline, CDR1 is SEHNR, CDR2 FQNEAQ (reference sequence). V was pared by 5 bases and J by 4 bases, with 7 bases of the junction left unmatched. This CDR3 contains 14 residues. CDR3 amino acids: CASSLDRAATEAFF. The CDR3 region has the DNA TGTGCCAGCAGCCTAGACAGGGCTGCCACTGAAGCTTTCTTT.

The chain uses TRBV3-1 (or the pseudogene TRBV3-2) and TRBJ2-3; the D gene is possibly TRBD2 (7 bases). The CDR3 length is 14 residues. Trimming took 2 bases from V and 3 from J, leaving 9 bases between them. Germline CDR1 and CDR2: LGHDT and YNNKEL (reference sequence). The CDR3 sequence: CASSQRGGTDTQYF. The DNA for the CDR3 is TGTGCCAGCAGCCAAAGGGGGGGGACAGATACGCAGTATTTT.

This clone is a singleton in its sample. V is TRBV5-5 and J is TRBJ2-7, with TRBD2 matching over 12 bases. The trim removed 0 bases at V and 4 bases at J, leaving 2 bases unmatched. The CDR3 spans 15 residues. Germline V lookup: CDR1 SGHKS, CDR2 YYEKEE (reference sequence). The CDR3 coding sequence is TGTGCCAGCAGCTTGGCGACTAGCGGGGGTTACGAGCAGTACTTC. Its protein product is CASSLATSGGYEQYF.

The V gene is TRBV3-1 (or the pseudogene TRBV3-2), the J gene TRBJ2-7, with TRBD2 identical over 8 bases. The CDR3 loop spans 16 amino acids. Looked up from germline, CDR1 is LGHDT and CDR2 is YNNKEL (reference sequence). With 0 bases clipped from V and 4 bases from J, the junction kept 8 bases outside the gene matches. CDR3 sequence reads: CASSQDRGGPSYEQYF. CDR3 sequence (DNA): TGTGCCAGCAGCCAAGATCGGGGGGGGCCCTCGTACGAGCAGTACTTC.

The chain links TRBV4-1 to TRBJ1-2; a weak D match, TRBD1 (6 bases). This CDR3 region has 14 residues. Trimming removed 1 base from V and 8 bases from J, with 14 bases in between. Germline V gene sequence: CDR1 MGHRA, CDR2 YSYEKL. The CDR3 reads CASSQGMDSWGYTF. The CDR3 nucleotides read TGCGCCAGCAGCCAAGGTATGGACAGCTGGGGCTACACCTTC.

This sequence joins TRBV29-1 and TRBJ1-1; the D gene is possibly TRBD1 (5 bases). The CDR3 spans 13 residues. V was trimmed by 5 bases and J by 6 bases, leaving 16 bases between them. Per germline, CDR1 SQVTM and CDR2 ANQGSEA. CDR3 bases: TGCAGCGTTAGAACAGGTGTCGTCCCTGAAGCTTTCTTT. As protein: CSVRTGVVPEAFF.

CDR3 DNA sequence: TGTGCCAGCAGTCCTAGGGACAGCACTTATGGCTACACCTTC. Translation gives CASSPRDSTYGYTF. V usage is TRBV6-5 and J usage is TRBJ1-2; 7 positions agree with TRBD1. Germline assignment: CDR1 MNHEY and CDR2 SVGAGI. The junction had 8 bases not matched to a gene; V was cut back by 5 bases and J by 5 bases. The length of the CDR3 is 14 residues.

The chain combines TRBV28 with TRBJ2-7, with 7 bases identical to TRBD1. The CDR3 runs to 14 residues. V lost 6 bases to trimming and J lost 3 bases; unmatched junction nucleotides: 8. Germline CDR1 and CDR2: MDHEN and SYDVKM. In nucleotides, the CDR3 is TGTGCCAGCAGGAGTGAAGGGGGCATCTACGAGCAGTACTTC. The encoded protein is CASRSEGGIYEQYF.

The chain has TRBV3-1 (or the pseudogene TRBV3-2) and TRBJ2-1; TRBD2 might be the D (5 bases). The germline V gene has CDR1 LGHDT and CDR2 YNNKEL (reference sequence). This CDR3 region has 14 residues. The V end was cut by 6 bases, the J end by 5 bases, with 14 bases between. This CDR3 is CASRSSLTNNEQFF. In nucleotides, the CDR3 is TGTGCCAGCAGGTCTAGCCTCACAAACAATGAGCAGTTCTTC.

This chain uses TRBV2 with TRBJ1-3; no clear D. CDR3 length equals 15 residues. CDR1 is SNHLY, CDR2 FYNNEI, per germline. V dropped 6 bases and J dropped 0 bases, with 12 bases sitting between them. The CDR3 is CASSPTEASGNTIYF. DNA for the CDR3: TGTGCCAGCAGCCCCACCGAAGCCTCTGGAAACACCATATATTTT.

For the CDR3, the DNA is TGTGCCAGCACTCGCGTGGGGGGTAGCGGCGCAAGAAATGAGCAGTTCTTC. This sequence encodes CASTRVGGSGARNEQFF. This chain uses TRBV27 with TRBJ2-1, with D possibly TRBD2 on 6 matching bases. The V and J ends lost 7 bases and 7 bases respectively, with 26 bases between them. Looked up from germline, CDR1 is MNHEY and CDR2 is SMNVEV (reference sequence). The CDR3 contains 17 residues.

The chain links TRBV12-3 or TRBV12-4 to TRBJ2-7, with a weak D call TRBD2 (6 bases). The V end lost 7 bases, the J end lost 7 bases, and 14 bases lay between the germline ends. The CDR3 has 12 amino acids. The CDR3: CASTSPGGEQYF. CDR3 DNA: TGTGCCAGCACCTCTCCCGGAGGGGAGCAGTACTTC.

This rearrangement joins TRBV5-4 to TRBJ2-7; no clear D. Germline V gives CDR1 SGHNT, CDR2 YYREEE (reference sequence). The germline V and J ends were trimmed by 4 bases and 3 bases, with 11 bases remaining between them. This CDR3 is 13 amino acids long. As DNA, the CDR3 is TGTGCCAGCAGCCACATATCGGGCTACGAGCAGTACTTC. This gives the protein CASSHISGYEQYF.

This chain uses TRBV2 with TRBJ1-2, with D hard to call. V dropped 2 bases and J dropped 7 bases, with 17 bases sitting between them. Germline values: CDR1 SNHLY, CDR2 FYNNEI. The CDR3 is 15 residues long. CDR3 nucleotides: TGTGCCAGCAGTGAACCCTTGTTGGGTAGGAGTGGCTACACCTTC. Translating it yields CASSEPLLGRSGYTF.

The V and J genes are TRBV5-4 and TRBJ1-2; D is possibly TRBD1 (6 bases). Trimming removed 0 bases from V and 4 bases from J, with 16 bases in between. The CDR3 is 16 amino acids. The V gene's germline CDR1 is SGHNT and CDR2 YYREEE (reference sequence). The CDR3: CASSLGTAPGLYGYTF. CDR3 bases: TGTGCCAGCAGCTTGGGGACAGCCCCCGGGCTCTATGGCTACACCTTC. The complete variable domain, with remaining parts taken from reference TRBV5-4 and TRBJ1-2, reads ETGVTQSPTHLIKTRGQQVTLRCSSQSGHNTVSWYQQALGQGPQFIFQYYREEENGRGNFPPRFSGLQFPNYSSELNVNALELDDSALYLCASSLGTAPGLYGYTFGSGTRLTVV.

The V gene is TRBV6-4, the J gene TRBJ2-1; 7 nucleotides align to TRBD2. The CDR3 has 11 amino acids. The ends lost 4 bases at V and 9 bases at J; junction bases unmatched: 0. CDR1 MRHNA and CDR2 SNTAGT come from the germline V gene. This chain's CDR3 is CASSGGGEQFF. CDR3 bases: TGTGCCAGCAGTGGCGGGGGTGAGCAGTTCTTC.

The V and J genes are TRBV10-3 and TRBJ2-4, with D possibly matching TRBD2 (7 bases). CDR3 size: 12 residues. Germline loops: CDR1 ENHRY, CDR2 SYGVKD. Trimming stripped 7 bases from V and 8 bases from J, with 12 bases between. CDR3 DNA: TGTGCCATCAAAGGGGAGGGGGACATTCAGTACTTC. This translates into CAIKGEGDIQYF.

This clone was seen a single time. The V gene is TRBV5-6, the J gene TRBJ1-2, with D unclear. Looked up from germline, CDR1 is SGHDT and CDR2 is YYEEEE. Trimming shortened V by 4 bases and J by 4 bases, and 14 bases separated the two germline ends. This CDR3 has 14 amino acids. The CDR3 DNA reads TGTGCCAGCAGCCCCGAGCCGGGAACCTATGGCTACACCTTC. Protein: CASSPEPGTYGYTF.